This T cell receptor (beta chain) was sequenced during a study of shared T cell receptors in the human thymus. The CDR3 runs to 13 residues. Germline assignment: CDR1 LGHNA and CDR2 YSLEER. Trimming shortened V by 3 bases and J by 8 bases, and 11 bases separated the two germline ends. The protocol was immunoSEQ multiplex PCR, while the TCRdb copy is restricted to in-frame clones and leaves out a portion. The profile shows 63,000 or so clones, 90% to 95% of them singletons. V usage is TRBV4-3 and J usage is TRBJ2-1; TRBD1 is a possible D gene (5 bases). Sequences were obtained from thymocytes. The sequence derives from a human donor. The CDR3 reads CASSHLQGYEQFF. For the CDR3, the DNA is TGCGCCAGCAGCCACCTGCAGGGCTATGAGCAGTTCTTC.